The clone carrying this T cell receptor (beta chain) occurred a few times. Germline V CDR1 and CDR2: MDHEN, SYDVKM. The germline V and J ends were trimmed by 5 bases and 0 bases, with 8 bases remaining between them. This CDR3 has 14 residues. These data come from a study of hypomethylating agent response in myelodysplastic syndrome. The wider study: Of the myelodysplastic syndrome patients, 9 were male, 2 female. About six patients responded with complete response or hematologic improvement; roughly five did not. Complete response or hematologic improvement counted as response; others were non-responders.

Using immunoSEQ multiplex PCR, the repertoire was profiled, and TCRdb retains in-frame clones only, with some absent. The top ten hold more than 20% of the sample, which has around 4,900 clones, roughly 87% seen once. The source was bone marrow, collected before or after starting hypomethylating agent treatment for myelodysplastic syndrome (not recorded which). The chain couples TRBV28 to TRBJ1-3; possible D gene TRBD1, 5 bases. The clonotype originates from a human donor with myelodysplastic syndrome. The CDR3 DNA sequence: TGTGCCAGCAGTCCTACAGGCTCTGGAAACACCATATATTTT. The encoded protein is CASSPTGSGNTIYF.